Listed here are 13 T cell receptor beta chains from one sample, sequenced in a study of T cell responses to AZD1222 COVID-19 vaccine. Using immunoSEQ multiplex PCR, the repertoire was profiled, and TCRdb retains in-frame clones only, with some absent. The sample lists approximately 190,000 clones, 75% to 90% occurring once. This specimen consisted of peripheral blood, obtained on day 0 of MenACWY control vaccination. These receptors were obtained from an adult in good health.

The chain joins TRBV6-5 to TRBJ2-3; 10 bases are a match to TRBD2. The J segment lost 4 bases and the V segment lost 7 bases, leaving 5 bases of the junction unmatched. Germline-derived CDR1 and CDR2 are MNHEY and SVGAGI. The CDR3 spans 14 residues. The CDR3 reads CASKKRGGADTQYF. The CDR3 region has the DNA TGTGCCAGCAAGAAGCGGGGGGGGGCAGATACGCAGTATTTT.

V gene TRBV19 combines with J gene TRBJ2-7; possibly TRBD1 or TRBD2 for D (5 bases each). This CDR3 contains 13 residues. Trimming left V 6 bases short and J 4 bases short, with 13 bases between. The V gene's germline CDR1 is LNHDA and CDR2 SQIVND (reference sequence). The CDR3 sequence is CASSPPGPYEQYF. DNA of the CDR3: TGTGCCAGTAGCCCCCCGGGACCTTACGAGCAGTACTTC.

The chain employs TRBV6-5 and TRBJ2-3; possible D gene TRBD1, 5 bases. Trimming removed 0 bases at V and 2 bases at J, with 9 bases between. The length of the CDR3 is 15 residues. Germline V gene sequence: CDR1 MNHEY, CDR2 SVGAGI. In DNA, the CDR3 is TGTGCCAGCAGTTACTCGCCAGGGCTCACAGATACGCAGTATTTT. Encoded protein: CASSYSPGLTDTQYF.

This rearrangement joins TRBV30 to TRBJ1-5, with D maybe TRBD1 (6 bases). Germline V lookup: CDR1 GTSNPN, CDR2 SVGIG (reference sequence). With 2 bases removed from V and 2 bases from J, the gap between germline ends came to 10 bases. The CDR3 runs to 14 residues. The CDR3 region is CAWSRDTGNQPQHF. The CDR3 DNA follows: TGTGCCTGGAGTAGGGACACAGGCAATCAGCCCCAGCATTTT. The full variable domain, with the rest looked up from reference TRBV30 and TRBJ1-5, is SQTIHQWPATLVQPVGSPLSLECTVEGTSNPNLYWYRQAAGRGLQLLFYSVGIGQISSEVPQNLSASRPQDRQFILSSKKLLLSDSGFYLCAWSRDTGNQPQHFGDGTRLSIL.

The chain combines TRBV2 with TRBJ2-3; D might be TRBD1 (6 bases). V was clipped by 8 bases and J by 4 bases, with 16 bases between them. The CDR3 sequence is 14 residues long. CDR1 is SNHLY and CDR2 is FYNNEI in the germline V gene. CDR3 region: CASLIQGPSDTQYF. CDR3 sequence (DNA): TGTGCCAGCTTAATCCAGGGGCCCTCAGATACGCAGTATTTT. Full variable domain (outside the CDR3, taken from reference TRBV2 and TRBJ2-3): EPEVTQTPSHQVTQMGQEVILRCVPISNHLYFYWYRQILGQKVEFLVSFYNNEISEKSEIFDDQFSVERPDGSNFTLKIRSTKLEDSAMYFCASLIQGPSDTQYFGPGTRLTVL.

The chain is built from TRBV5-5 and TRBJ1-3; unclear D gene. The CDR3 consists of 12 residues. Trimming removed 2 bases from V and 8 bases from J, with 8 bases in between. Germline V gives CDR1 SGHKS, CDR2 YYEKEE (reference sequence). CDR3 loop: CASSFGADTIYF. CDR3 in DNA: TGTGCCAGCAGCTTTGGAGCGGACACCATATATTTT.

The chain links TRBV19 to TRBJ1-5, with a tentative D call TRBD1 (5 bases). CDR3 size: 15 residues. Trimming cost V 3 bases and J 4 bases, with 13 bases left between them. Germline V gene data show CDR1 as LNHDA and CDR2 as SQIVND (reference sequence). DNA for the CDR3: TGTGCCAGTAGTATTGCCTCCGGGGGTAATCAGCCCCAGCATTTT. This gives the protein CASSIASGGNQPQHF.

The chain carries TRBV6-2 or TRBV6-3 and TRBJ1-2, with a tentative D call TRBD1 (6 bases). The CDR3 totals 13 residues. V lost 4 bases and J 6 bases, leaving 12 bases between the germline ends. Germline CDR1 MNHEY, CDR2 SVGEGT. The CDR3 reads CASSSRGNDGYTF. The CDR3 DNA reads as TGTGCCAGCAGTTCCAGGGGTAATGATGGCTACACCTTC.

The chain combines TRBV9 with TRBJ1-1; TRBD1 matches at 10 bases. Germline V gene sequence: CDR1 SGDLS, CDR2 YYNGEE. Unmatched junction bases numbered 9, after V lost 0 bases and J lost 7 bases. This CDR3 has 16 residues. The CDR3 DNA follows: TGTGCCAGCAGCGTAGAAGACAGGGGGCGCGTTAATGAAGCTTTCTTT. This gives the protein CASSVEDRGRVNEAFF.

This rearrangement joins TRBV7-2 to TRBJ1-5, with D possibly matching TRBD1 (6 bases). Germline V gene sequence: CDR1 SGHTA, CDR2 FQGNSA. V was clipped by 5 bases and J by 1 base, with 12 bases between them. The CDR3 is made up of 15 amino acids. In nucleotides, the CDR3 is TGTGCCAGCAGCGTAGGGGGTGGAAGCAATCAGCCCCAGCATTTT. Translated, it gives CASSVGGGSNQPQHF.

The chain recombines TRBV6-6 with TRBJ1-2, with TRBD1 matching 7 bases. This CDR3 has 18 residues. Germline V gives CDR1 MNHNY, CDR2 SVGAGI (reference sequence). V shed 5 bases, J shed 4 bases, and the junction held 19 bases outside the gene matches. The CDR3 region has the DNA TGTGCCAGCAGTCCCCGGACAGGCGGCCGTGTGGGTATCTATGGCTACACCTTC. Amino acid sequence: CASSPRTGGRVGIYGYTF.

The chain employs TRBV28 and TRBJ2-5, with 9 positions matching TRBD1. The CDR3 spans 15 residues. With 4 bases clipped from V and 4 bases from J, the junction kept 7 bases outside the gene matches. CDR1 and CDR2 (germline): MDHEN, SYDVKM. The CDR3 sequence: CASSSTTGGIETQYF. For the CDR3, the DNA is TGTGCCAGCAGTTCAACGACAGGGGGAATAGAGACCCAGTACTTC.

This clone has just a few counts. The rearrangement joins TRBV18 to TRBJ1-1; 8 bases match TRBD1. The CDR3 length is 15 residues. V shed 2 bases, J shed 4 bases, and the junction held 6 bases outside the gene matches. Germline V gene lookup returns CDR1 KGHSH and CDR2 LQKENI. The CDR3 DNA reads TGTGCCAGCTCACCATCAGGGGGCGGTGGCACTGAAGCTTTCTTT. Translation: CASSPSGGGGTEAFF.